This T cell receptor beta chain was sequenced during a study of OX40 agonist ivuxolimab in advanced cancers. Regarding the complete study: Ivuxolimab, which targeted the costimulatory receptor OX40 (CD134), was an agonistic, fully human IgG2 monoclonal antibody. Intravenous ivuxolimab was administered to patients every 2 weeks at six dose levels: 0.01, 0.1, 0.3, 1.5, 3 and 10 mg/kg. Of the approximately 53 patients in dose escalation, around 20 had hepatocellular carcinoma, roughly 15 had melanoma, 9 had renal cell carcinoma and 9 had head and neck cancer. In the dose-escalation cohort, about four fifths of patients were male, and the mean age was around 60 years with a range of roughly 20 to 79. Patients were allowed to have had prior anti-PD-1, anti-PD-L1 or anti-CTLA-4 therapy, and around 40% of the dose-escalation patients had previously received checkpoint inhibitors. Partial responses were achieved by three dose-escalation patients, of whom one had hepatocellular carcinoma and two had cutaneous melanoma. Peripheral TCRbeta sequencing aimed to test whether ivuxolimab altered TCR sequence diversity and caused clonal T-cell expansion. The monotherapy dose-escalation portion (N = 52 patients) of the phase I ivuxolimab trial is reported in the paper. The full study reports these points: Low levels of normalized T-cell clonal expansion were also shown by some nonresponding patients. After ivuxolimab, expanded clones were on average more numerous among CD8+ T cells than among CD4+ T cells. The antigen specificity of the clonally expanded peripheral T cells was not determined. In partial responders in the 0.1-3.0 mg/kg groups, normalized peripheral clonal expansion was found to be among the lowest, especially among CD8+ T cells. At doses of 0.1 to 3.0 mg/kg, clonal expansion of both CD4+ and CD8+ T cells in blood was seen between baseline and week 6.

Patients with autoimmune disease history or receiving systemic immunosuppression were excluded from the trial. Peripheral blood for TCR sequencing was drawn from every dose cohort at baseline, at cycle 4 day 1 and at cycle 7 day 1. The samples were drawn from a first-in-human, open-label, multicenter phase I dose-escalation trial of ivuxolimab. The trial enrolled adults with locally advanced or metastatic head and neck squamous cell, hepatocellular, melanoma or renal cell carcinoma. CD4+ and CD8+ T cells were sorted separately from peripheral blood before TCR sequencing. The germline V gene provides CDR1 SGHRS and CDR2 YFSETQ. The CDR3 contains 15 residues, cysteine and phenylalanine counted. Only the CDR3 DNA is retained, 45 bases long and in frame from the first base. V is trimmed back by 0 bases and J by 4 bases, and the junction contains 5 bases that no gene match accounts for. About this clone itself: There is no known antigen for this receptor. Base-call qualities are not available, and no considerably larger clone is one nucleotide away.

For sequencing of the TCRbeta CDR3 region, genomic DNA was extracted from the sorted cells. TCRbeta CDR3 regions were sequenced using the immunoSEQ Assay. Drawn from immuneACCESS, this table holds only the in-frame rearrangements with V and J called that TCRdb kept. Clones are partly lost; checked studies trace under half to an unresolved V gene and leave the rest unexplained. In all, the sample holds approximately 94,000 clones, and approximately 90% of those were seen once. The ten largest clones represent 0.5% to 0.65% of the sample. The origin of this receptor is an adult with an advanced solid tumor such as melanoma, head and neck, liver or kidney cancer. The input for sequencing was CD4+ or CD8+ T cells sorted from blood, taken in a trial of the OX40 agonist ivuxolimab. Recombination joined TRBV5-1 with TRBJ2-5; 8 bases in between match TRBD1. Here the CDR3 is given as CASSLGGQGVETQYF. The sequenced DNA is TGCGCCAGCAGCTTGGGAGGACAGGGTGTAGAGACCCAGTACTTC.